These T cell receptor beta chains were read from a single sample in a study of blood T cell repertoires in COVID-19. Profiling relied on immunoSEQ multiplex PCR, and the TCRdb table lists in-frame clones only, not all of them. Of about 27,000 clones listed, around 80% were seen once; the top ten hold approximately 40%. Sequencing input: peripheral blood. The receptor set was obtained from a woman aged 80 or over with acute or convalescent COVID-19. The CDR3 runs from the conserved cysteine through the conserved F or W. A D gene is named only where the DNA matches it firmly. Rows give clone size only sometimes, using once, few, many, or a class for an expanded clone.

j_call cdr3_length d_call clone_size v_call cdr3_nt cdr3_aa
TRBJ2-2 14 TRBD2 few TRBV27 TGTGCCAGCAGCCGGACTAGCGGCACCGGGGAGCTGTTTTTT CASSRTSGTGELFF
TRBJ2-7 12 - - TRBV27 TGTGCCAGCAAGACAGCCTTGAAGGAGCAGTACTTC CASKTALKEQYF
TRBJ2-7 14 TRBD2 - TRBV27 TGTGCCAGCAGCCTTCTAGCGGGAGTGTACGAGCAGTACTTC CASSLLAGVYEQYF
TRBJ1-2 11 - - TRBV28 TGTGCCAGCAGTTCACCGAGAGGGCGGACCTTC CASSSPRGRTF
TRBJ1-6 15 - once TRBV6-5 TGTGCCAGCAGAGACCTACCGGACTCCAATTCACCCCTCCACTTT CASRDLPDSNSPLHF
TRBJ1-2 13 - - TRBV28 TGTGCCAGCAGCTTTTACAGGATCCCGGGCTACACCTTC CASSFYRIPGYTF
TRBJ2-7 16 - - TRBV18 TGTGCCAGCTCACCACCGCCAGACAGACTCTCCTACGAGCAGTACTTC CASSPPPDRLSYEQYF
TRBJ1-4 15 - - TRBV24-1 TGTGCCACCAGTGATAGTAGTTCATCTAATGAAAAACTGTTTTTT CATSDSSSSNEKLFF
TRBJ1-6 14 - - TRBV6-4 TGTGCCAGCAGTCCAAGGGCAGGGGAATCACCCCTCCACTTT CASSPRAGESPLHF
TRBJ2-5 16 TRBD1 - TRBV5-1 TGCGCCAGCGCCGCGGAATTGGCAGGGGGCGTGCAAACCCAGTACTTC CASAAELAGGVQTQYF
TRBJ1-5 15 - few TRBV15 TGTGCCACCAGCAGATCGGGGGTAGGGGATCAGCCCCAGCATTTT CATSRSGVGDQPQHF
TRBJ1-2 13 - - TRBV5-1 TGCGCCAGCAGCTTACAAACCGCCTATGGCTACACCTTC CASSLQTAYGYTF
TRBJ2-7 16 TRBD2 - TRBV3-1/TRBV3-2 TGTGCCAGCAGCCTGTTACCGGGACTAGGGGCCTACGAGCAGTACTTC CASSLLPGLGAYEQYF
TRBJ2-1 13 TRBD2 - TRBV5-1 TGCGCCAGCAGCTTCGGGACTAGCGATGAGCAGTTCTTC CASSFGTSDEQFF
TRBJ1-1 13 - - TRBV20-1 TGCAGTGCTAGTGAGGTAAGACTCCGGGGAGCTTTCTTT CSASEVRLRGAFF
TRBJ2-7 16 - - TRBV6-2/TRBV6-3 TGTGCCAGCAGTTACCCCCGATACAGTCTGTCCTACGAGCAGTACTTC CASSYPRYSLSYEQYF
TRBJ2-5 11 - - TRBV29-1 TGCAGCGGCGATACAGGGGAGACCCAGTACTTC CSGDTGETQYF
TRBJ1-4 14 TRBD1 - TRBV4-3 TGCGCCAGCAGCCCCGGACAGGGTGGAGAAAAACTGTTTTTT CASSPGQGGEKLFF
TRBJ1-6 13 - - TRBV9 TGTGCCAGCAGCGGAGCGGTGAATTCACCCCTCCACTTT CASSGAVNSPLHF
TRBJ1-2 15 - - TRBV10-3 TGTGCCATCAGTGGGGGGCCCGTAGAGGCCTATGGCTACACCTTC CAISGGPVEAYGYTF
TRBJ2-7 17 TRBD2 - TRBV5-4 TGTGCCAGCAGCACCGGGACTAGCGGGAGACCCACCTACGAGCAGTACTTC CASSTGTSGRPTYEQYF
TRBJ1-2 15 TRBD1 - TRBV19 TGTGCCAGTAAAAACTCCGGGACAGGGGCCTATGGCTACACCTTC CASKNSGTGAYGYTF
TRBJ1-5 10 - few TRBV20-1 TGCAGTGCTGGCCTAGGGGCCCAGCATTTT CSAGLGAQHF